A selection of T cell receptor beta chains follows, all from one sample in a study of blood T cell repertoires in COVID-19. Clones were sequenced by immunoSEQ multiplex PCR, and TCRdb holds only the in-frame ones, with some missing. The repertoire holds about 180,000 clones, with 85% to 95% as singletons. Sequencing was performed on peripheral blood. The receptors shown here come from a man aged 45-60 years with acute or convalescent COVID-19. Each CDR3 is given with its conserved first and last residue. Fields, in order: D gene, V gene, J gene, CDR3 DNA, CDR3 protein. D genes are given only for firm matches.

D gene: TRBD1
V gene: TRBV5-6
J gene: TRBJ2-4
CDR3 DNA: TGTGCCAGCAGCTTGAAAGGGGGACAGATAAACATTCAGTACTTC
CDR3 protein: CASSLKGGQINIQYF

D gene: TRBD1
V gene: TRBV5-1
J gene: TRBJ2-3
CDR3 DNA: TGCGCCAGCAGCCCTGGACAGGGATTGAATACGCAGTATTTT
CDR3 protein: CASSPGQGLNTQYF

D gene: TRBD1
V gene: TRBV29-1
J gene: TRBJ2-7
CDR3 DNA: TGCAGCGTTGGATTTGGGACAGGGGGCGCGGACGAGCAGTACTTC
CDR3 protein: CSVGFGTGGADEQYF

D gene: TRBD2
V gene: TRBV27
J gene: TRBJ2-2
CDR3 DNA: TGTGCCAGCAGTCCGCGACTAGCGGGGTTAACGAACACCGGGGAGCTGTTTTTT
CDR3 protein: CASSPRLAGLTNTGELFF

D gene: TRBD1
V gene: TRBV7-9
J gene: TRBJ1-1
CDR3 DNA: TGTGCCAGCAGCTCCGGGACAGCGAACACTGAAGCTTTCTTT
CDR3 protein: CASSSGTANTEAFF

D gene: -
V gene: TRBV11-2
J gene: TRBJ2-1
CDR3 DNA: TGTGCCACCAGCAGCTCCCTCAGGGGCCATGAGCAGTTCTTC
CDR3 protein: CATSSSLRGHEQFF

D gene: TRBD1
V gene: TRBV2
J gene: TRBJ1-4
CDR3 DNA: TGTGCCAGCAGTGCCGGGACAGAGGAGTGGGAAAAACTGTTTTTT
CDR3 protein: CASSAGTEEWEKLFF

D gene: -
V gene: TRBV14
J gene: TRBJ2-4
CDR3 DNA: TGTGCCAGCAGCCCCGGGACAACTCCAAACATTCAGTACTTC
CDR3 protein: CASSPGTTPNIQYF

D gene: -
V gene: TRBV5-8
J gene: TRBJ2-3
CDR3 DNA: TGTGCCAGCAGCTCGGGGGTTAGCACAGATACGCAGTATTTT
CDR3 protein: CASSSGVSTDTQYF

D gene: TRBD1
V gene: TRBV30
J gene: TRBJ1-2
CDR3 DNA: TGTGCCTCGGATGGACAGGCAGTTAACTATGGCTACACCTTC
CDR3 protein: CASDGQAVNYGYTF

D gene: -
V gene: TRBV27
J gene: TRBJ2-7
CDR3 DNA: TGTGCCAGCAGTTTATCGACTTCGAGCGAGCAGTACTTC
CDR3 protein: CASSLSTSSEQYF